The 5 T cell receptor beta chains in this list originate from one sample, sequenced in a study of blood T cell repertoires in COVID-19. Sequenced by immunoSEQ multiplex PCR; TCRdb stores in-frame clones only, minus some. Of around 220,000 clones listed, roughly nine tenths are singletons. Sequencing was done on a sample of PBMCs or T cells enriched from blood (not recorded which). Receptors were obtained from a woman between 25 and 40 years old with acute COVID-19.

Only one count was recorded for this clone. This sample also contains other DNA sequences that code for the same CDR3. The chain employs TRBV27 and TRBJ1-5; TRBD1 might be the D (5 bases). The CDR3 is 13 residues long. Germline lookup yields CDR1 MNHEY and CDR2 SMNVEV (reference sequence). Trimming cost V 8 bases and J 4 bases, with 12 bases left between them. The CDR3, as DNA: TGTGCCAGCGGACGTCAGGGTAATCAGCCCCAGCATTTT. Amino acids: CASGRQGNQPQHF.

A single count supports this clone. The chain joins TRBV19 to TRBJ2-7; TRBD1 agrees at 7 bases. This CDR3 region has 14 residues. Germline CDR1 is LNHDA and CDR2 is SQIVND (reference sequence). V gave up 5 bases and J gave up 10 bases; unmatched junction bases: 14. The CDR3 reads CASSPEPNRGQQYF. CDR3 nucleotides: TGTGCCAGTAGTCCAGAGCCCAACAGGGGTCAACAGTACTTC.

This rearrangement joins TRBV7-2 to TRBJ2-3, with 7 positions matching TRBD1. The CDR3 runs to 15 residues. Germline values: CDR1 SGHTA, CDR2 FQGNSA. J gave up 2 bases and V 5 bases, and 7 bases lay outside the gene matches. CDR3 sequence: CASSQDRVDTDTQYF. The CDR3 coding sequence is TGTGCCAGCAGCCAAGACAGGGTAGACACAGATACGCAGTATTTT. The full variable domain, in which reference TRBV7-2 and TRBJ2-3 provide the parts outside the CDR3, is GAGVSQSPSNKVTEKGKDVELRCDPISGHTALYWYRQSLGQGLEFLIYFQGNSAPDKSGLPSDRFSAERTGGSVSTLTIQRTQQEDSAVYLCASSQDRVDTDTQYFGPGTRLTVL.

The rearrangement joins TRBV7-8 to TRBJ2-5; 7 bases line up with TRBD1. The CDR3 extends over 14 amino acids. The V gene end was trimmed by 1 base and the J gene end by 1 base; junction bases not matched to a gene: 0. In germline, CDR1 is SGHVS, CDR2 FQNEAQ. The CDR3 sequence: CASSLGQGQETQYF. Here the CDR3 DNA reads TGTGCCAGCAGCTTAGGACAGGGCCAAGAGACCCAGTACTTC.

This clone was recorded only once. The chain couples TRBV5-1 to TRBJ2-1; 14 nucleotides agree with TRBD2. CDR1 and CDR2 (germline): SGHRS, YFSETQ. The CDR3 is 15 amino acids. V dropped 8 bases and J dropped 7; count of bases not matched to a gene: 8. The CDR3 here is CASQVGTSGSNEQFF. CDR3 nucleotides: TGCGCCAGTCAAGTGGGGACTAGCGGGAGTAATGAGCAGTTCTTC.